Sequencing of this T cell receptor (beta chain) was carried out in a study of blood T cell repertoires in COVID-19 (dated by TCRdb to between 2020 and 2021). Regarding the research as a whole: Samples covering the acute and convalescent phases of COVID-19 were provided by collaborators in the United States, Italy and Spain. The material from the prospective study consisted of cDNA or gDNA derived from T cells, B-cell-depleted T cells, or PBMCs. Subjects who had been exposed to COVID-19, were actively infected with it, or had recovered from it provided the deeply sampled blood TCRbeta repertoires that made up the dataset. The repertoires were made available in a free public database intended to serve as a resource for research on the immune response to SARS-CoV-2. The samples were drawn from two sources: the first 160 participants of the ongoing ImmuneRACE study, and 1,000 to 1,500 subjects contributed by 6 global collaborators. The sample metadata nearly always contained a de-identified subject ID, COVID-19 status, age in years and sex. Where HLA class I and class II types were available, the types were taken from metadata supplied by the sample provider, not from assay-based typing. What the work shows at the level of the full study, not this receptor alone: The quantity of clinical and demographic metadata differed by source and by participant and was supplied without curation.

One collaborating source in Seattle enrolled patients while the patients were actively infected and followed the patients over time throughout the course of disease. The collaborating institutions used their own protocols to collect whole blood in K2EDTA tubes. Collaborator samples were shipped for TCRbeta analysis as frozen whole blood, isolated PBMCs, or DNA extracted from either sample type. TCRbeta CDR3 regions were amplified from genomic DNA by means of the immunoSEQ Assay, a bias-controlled multiplex PCR. The original pipeline was this. The number of nucleated cells in each sample was estimated from the amplification of reference gene primers within the assay. To quantify the absolute abundance of each unique TCRbeta CDR3 rearrangement, sequence reads were collapsed and filtered. For each sample, productive Simpson clonality was calculated by taking the square root of Simpson's diversity index across productive rearrangements. TCRdb took over this immuneACCESS table, retaining in-frame rearrangements with V and J assigned. Such tables are incomplete; in checked studies, under half of the missing clones stem from an unresolved V gene, and the remainder is unexplained. The V and J calls and clone size were taken over from that table, and D and trimming were inferred from the DNA. The sample profile shows 330,000 or so clones; approximately 89% of them were found once. The ten largest clones take up 3% to 4% of the sample.

This clone was counted once. The clone's antigen remains unknown. No base quality information exists; no much larger clone differs at one position. From its cysteine to its phenylalanine, the CDR3 spans 15 amino acids. The CDR3 DNA has 45 bases and is translated from base 1. Compared with germline, V lacks 5 bases and J lacks 4 bases; bases without a gene match: 8. CDR1 and CDR2, looked up from the germline V gene (reference sequence), are SEHNR and FQNEAQ. The clonotype was recovered from an older woman with COVID-19, enrolled during active disease. Sequencing was done on a sample of peripheral blood. The chain uses TRBV7-9 and TRBJ1-1, with TRBD1 identical over 9 junction bases. In nucleotides, the sequence is TGTGCCAGCAGCAGCCGGGACAGGGAGGGCACTGAAGCTTTCTTT. It specifies CASSSRDREGTEAFF.